This T cell receptor beta chain was retrieved from a study of blood T cell repertoires in COVID-19. Study details: Sample material is recorded as cDNA or gDNA derived from T cells, B-cell-depleted T cells, or PBMCs.

Per the authors' pipeline: Quantification of nucleated cells was approximated via reference gene primer amplification. Clones were sequenced by immunoSEQ multiplex PCR, and TCRdb holds only the in-frame ones, with some missing. V and J calls and clone size are as listed in that table; D and trimming were resolved from the DNA. In the table there are some 250,000 clones, about 86% of which are singletons. Germline lookup yields CDR1 SGHRS and CDR2 YFSETQ. This CDR3 has 20 amino acids. V was pared by 1 base and J by 1 base, with 23 bases between. This chain joins TRBV5-1 and TRBJ2-2; D may be TRBD1 (6 bases). The sequence was obtained from a man under 40 with active or convalescent COVID-19. The material sequenced was peripheral blood. CDR3 in amino acids: CASSLSALTPGTMNTGELFF. DNA for the CDR3: TGCGCCAGCAGCTTGTCGGCCCTCACCCCCGGGACAATGAACACCGGGGAGCTGTTTTTT.